The 6 T cell receptor beta chains given below trace back to one sample, sequenced in a study of tumor-infiltrating lymphocytes in glioblastoma multiforme. Three nested ARM-PCR rounds with V-beta and C-beta primers built TCRB libraries. TCRdb re-called the multiplex PCR reads with MiXCR, one entry per CDR3 protein. The sample comprises 12,000 or so distinct CDR3 sequences, around 70% of which are singletons, and approximately 28% rests with the top ten. The specimen sequenced was brain tumor tissue. These receptors came from a male donor with glioblastoma.

This clonotype came up many times. V gene TRBV5-1 combines with J gene TRBJ1-1, with TRBD1 as a possible D gene (5 bases). Germline assignment: CDR1 SGHRS and CDR2 YFSETQ. The CDR3 sequence is 14 residues long. The V end was cut by 0 bases, the J end by 3 bases, with 9 bases between. The CDR3 reads CASSLAGGYTEAFF. CDR3 sequence (DNA): TGCGCCAGCAGCTTGGCCGGGGGTTACACTGAAGCTTTCTTT.

On this clonotype: Lacking the conserved final phenylalanine or tryptophan, this CDR3 likely reflects a read error. This sequence joins TRBV11-2 and TRBJ2-2; 7 bases agree with TRBD2. This CDR3 comprises 20 residues. CDR1 is SGHAT and CDR2 is FQNNGV in the germline V gene. With 10 bases clipped from V and 6 bases from J, the junction kept 29 bases outside the gene matches. CDR3 nucleotide sequence: TGTGCCAACACCCCCTCATTCGGCCAAGGGCTAGCGGTAAACGCCGGGGAGCTGTTTTTA. It is translated as CANTPSFGQGLAVNAGELFL.

A note on this clonotype: The conserved closing phenylalanine or tryptophan is absent in this CDR3, likely reflecting a read error. The rearrangement joins TRBV29-1 to TRBJ2-1; D remains unclear. Germline-derived CDR1 and CDR2 are SQVTM and ANQGSEA. The CDR3 runs to 15 residues. V lost 8 bases and J 6 bases, leaving 23 bases between the germline ends. DNA for the CDR3: TGCAGCATCGAGCCGGGCCCCGAGACCTCCAATGAGCAGTTCCTA. Translating gives CSIEPGPETSNEQFL.

About this clonotype itself: At one end the junction does not follow the germline gene, possibly because of a read error. The chain carries TRBV6-5 and TRBJ2-7, with D unresolved. Germline lookup yields CDR1 MNHEY and CDR2 SVGAGI. This CDR3 spans 15 amino acids. Written as DNA, the CDR3 is TGTGCCAGCAATTACTTCTCGGTAAGCCAGTACGAGCAGTACTTC. This encodes CASNYFSVSQYEQYF.

V and J are TRBV4-1 and TRBJ1-1, with D unresolved. V shed 10 bases and J shed 5 bases, with 17 bases lying between them. CDR3 length: 13 residues. The V gene's germline CDR1 is MGHRA and CDR2 YSYEKL. CDR3 DNA: TGCGCCAACAGTCAAGAGATCTCGACTGAAGCTTTCTTT. Protein: CANSQEISTEAFF.

This rearrangement joins TRBV20-1 to TRBJ2-1; TRBD2 matches 8 bases. This CDR3 comprises 15 residues. Germline CDR1 reads DFQATT; CDR2 reads SNEGSKA (reference sequence). Losses at the gene ends were 4 bases for V and 8 bases for J; bases not matched to a gene: 13. The DNA for the CDR3 is TGCAGTGCTACCTATGGACTAGCTTCCGACGATGAGCAGTTCTTC. Translated: CSATYGLASDDEQFF.